This T cell receptor beta chain originates from a study of vaccination effects on CD4 cells after COVID-19. General study results and limits: Few convalescent patients and no early post-infection timepoints were included in the study. Late post-vaccination, clones induced by infection and those induced by vaccine underwent marked clonal contraction. Just 1 of 255 vaccine-induced clones in healthy recipients was cross-reactive.

Antigen-specific CD4+ T cells were first expanded with viral peptide pools by the ViraFEST assay and only then sequenced. A 10-day culture period preceded the isolation of CD4+ T cells. Among the vaccine recipients, none had a prior SARS-CoV-2 infection, and nucleocapsid antibodies were negative. A remark on this clone: As yet, its antigen is unknown.

The method was immunoSEQ multiplex PCR; TCRdb's version includes in-frame clones alone and lacks a portion of them. In the table there are approximately 40,000 clones, about two thirds of which are singletons. V was clipped by 5 bases and J by 0 bases, with 17 bases between them. The CDR3 has 17 amino acids. The V gene's germline CDR1 is LNHDA and CDR2 SQIVND (reference sequence). The TCR originated in a human donor who received a COVID-19 vaccine. The chain links TRBV19 to TRBJ1-3; perhaps TRBD1 as D (5 bases). The material was CD4+ T cells from PBMCs cultured with SARS-CoV-2 spike peptides, obtained before COVID-19 vaccination. CDR3 DNA: TGTGCCAGTAGTGCCGGACGACAGTCTCCCTCTGGAAACACCATATATTTT. It yields the protein CASSAGRQSPSGNTIYF.